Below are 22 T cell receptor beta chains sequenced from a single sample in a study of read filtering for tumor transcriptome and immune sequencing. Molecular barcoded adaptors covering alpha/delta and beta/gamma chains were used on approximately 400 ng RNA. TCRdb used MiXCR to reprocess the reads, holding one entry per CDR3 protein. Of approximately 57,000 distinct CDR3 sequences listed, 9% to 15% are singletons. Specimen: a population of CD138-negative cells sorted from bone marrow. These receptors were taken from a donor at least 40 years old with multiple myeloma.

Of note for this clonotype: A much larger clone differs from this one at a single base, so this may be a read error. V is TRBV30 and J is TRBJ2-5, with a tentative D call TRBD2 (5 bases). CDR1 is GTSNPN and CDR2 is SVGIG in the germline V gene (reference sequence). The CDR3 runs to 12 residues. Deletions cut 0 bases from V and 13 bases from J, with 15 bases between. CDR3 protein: CAWSVTSVLPYF. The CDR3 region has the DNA TGTGCCTGGAGTGTCACTAGTGTGTTACCGTACTTC.

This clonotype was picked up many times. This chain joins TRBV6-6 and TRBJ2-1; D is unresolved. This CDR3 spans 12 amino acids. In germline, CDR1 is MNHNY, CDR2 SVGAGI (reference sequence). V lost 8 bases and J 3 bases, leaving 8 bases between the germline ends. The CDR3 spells CASAQVYNEQFF. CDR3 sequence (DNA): TGTGCCAGCGCTCAAGTCTACAATGAGCAGTTCTTC.

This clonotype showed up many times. CDR3: CASSPGLNQPQHF. The CDR3 bases are TGTGCCAGCAGCCCGGGGCTCAATCAGCCCCAGCATTTT. This rearrangement joins TRBV3-1 to TRBJ1-5; tentatively, D is TRBD1 (5 bases). Trimming took off 4 bases at V and 3 bases at J, with 7 bases between the two ends. The germline gives CDR1 LGHDT, CDR2 YNNKEL (reference sequence). The CDR3 loop spans 13 amino acids.

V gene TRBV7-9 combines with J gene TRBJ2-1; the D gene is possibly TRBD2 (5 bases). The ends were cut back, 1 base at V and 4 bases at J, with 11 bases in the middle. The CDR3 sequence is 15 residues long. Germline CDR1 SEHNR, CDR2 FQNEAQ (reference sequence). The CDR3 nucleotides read TGTGCCAGCAGCTTAGAGGGCCGGAGGTACAATGAGCAGTTCTTC. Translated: CASSLEGRRYNEQFF.

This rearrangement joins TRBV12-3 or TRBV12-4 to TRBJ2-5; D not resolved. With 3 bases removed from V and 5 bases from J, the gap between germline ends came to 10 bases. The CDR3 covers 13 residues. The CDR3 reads CASSFKQMETQYF. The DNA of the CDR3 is TGTGCCAGCAGTTTTAAACAGATGGAGACCCAGTACTTC.

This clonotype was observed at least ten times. The CDR3 sequence: CASRPIGHGDQPQHF. DNA for the CDR3: TGCGCCAGCAGGCCAATTGGACATGGGGATCAGCCCCAGCATTTT. This rearrangement joins TRBV4-1 to TRBJ1-5, with D maybe TRBD1 (5 bases). V was cut by 6 bases and J by 5 bases, with 17 bases left in between. Germline V CDR1 and CDR2: MGHRA, YSYEKL. There are 15 residues in the CDR3.

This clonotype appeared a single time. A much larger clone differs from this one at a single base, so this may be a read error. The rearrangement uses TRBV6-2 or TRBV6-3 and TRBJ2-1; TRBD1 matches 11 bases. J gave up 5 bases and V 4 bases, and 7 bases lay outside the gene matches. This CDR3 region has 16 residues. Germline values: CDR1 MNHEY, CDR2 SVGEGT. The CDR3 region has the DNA TGTGCCAGCAGTTCGGGGACAGGGGGAGGGCACAATGAGCAGTTCTTC. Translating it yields CASSSGTGGGHNEQFF.

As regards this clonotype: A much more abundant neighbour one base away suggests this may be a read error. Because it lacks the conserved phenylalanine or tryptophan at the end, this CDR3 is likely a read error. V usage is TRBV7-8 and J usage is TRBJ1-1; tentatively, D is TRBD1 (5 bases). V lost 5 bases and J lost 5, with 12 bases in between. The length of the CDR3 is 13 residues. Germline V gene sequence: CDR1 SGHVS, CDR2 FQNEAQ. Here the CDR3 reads CASSKGRATEAFL. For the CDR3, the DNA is TGTGCCAGCAGCAAAGGCAGGGCAACTGAAGCTTTCCTT.

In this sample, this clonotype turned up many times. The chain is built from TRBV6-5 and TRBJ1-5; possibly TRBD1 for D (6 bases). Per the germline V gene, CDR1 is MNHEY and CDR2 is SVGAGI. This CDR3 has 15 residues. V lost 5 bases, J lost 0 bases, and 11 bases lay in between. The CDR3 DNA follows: TGTGCCAGCAGTATCCACAGGGATAGCAATCAGCCCCAGCATTTT. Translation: CASSIHRDSNQPQHF.

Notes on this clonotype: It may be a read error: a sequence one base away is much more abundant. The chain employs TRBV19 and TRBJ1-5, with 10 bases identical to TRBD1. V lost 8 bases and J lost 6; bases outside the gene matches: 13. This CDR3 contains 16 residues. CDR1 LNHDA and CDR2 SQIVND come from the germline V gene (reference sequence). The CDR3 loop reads CASGKLGTGDFQPQHF. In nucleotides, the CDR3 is TGTGCCAGTGGAAAACTCGGGACAGGGGATTTTCAGCCCCAGCATTTT.

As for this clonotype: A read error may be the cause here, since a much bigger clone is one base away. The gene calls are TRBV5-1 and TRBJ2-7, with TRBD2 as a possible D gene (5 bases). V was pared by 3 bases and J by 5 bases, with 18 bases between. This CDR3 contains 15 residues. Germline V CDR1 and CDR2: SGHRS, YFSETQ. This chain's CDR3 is CASSYQDGIRDEQYF. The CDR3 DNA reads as TGCGCCAGCAGCTATCAGGACGGGATCCGCGACGAGCAGTACTTC.

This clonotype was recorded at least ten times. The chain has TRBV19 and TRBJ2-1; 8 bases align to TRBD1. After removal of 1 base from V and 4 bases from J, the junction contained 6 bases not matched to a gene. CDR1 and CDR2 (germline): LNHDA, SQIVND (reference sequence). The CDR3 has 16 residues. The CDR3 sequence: CASSIGFRGLYNEQFF. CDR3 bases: TGTGCCAGTAGTATAGGTTTCAGGGGGCTTTACAATGAGCAGTTCTTC.

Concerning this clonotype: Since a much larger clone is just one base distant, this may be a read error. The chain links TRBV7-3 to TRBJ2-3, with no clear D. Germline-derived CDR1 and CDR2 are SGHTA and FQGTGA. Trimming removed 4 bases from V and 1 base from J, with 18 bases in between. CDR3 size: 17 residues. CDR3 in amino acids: CASSSGPGPWGTDTQYF. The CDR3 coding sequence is TGTGCCAGCAGCTCCGGGCCGGGCCCTTGGGGCACAGATACGCAGTATTTT.

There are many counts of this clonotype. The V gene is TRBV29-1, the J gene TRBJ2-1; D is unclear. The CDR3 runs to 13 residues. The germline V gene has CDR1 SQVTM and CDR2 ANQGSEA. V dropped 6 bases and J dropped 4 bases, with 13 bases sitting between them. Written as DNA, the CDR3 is TGCAGCGTATTCTCACCGAGATACAATGAGCAGTTCTTC. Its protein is CSVFSPRYNEQFF.

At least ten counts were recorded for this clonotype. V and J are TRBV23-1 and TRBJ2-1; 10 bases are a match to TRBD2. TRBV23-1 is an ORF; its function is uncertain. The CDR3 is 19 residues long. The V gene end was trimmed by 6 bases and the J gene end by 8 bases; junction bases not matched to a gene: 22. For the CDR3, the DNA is TGCGCCAGCAGATATCCGTACCGACGACCCACTAGCGGGGTACATGAGCAGTTCTTC. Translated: CASRYPYRRPTSGVHEQFF.

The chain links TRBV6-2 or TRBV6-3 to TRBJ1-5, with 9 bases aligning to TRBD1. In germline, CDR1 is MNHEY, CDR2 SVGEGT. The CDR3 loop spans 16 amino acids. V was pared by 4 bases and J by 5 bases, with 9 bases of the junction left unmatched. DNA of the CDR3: TGTGCCAGCAGTTCCCCCCGGGACAGGGCTGATCAGCCCCAGCATTTT. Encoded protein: CASSSPRDRADQPQHF.

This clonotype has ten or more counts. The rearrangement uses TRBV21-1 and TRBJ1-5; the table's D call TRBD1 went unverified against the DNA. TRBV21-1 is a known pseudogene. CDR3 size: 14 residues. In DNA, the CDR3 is TGTGCCAGCAGCAAAAGGGACGTCCTTCAGCCCCAGCATTTT. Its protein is CASSKRDVLQPQHF.

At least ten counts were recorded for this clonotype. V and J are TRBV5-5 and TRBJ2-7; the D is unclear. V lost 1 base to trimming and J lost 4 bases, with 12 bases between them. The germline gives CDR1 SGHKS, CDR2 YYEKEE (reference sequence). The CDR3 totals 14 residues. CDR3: CASSLKARDYEQYF. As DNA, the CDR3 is TGTGCCAGCAGCTTGAAGGCCAGAGATTACGAGCAGTACTTC.

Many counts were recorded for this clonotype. CDR3 coding DNA: TGTGCCAGCAGCCTTCCGGGACAGTACACCGGGGAGCTGTTTTTT. It specifies CASSLPGQYTGELFF. V is TRBV6-5 and J is TRBJ2-2, with 7 bases that match TRBD1. This CDR3 contains 15 residues. CDR1 is MNHEY, CDR2 SVGAGI, per germline. V dropped 6 bases and J dropped 3; count of bases not matched to a gene: 7.

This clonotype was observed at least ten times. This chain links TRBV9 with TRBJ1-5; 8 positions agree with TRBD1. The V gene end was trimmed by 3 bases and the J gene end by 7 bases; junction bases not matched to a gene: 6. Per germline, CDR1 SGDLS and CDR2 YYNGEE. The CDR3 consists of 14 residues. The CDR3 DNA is TGTGCCAGCAGCGCGACCCCAGGGGGCCAGCCCCAGCATTTT. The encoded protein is CASSATPGGQPQHF.

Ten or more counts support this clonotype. Here the CDR3 reads CASSTQGGADTQYF. DNA of the CDR3: TGTGCCAGCAGTACACAGGGGGGGGCAGATACGCAGTATTTT. J is TRBJ2-3 and V is TRBV6-6, with a possible D match to TRBD1 (8 bases). Germline V gives CDR1 MNHNY, CDR2 SVGAGI (reference sequence). The CDR3 is made up of 14 amino acids. The germline V and J ends were trimmed by 5 bases and 4 bases, with 13 bases remaining between them.

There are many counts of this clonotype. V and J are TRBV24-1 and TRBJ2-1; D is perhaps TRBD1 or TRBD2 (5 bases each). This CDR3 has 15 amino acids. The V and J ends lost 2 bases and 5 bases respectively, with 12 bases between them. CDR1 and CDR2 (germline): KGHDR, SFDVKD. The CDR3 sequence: CATSDSRDHNNEQFF. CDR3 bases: TGTGCCACCAGTGATTCACGGGACCACAACAATGAGCAGTTCTTC.